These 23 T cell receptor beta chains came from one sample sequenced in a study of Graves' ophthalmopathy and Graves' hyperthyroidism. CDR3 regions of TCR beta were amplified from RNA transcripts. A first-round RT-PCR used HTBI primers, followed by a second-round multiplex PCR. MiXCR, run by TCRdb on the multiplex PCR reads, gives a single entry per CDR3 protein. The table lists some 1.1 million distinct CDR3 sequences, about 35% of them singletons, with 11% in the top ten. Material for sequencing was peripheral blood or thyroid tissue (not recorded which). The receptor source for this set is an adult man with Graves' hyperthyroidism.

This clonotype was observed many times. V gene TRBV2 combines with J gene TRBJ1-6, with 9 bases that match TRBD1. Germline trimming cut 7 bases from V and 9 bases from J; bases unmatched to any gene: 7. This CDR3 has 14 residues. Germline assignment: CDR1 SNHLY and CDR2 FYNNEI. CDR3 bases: TGTGCCAGCACAACTCGGACAGGGGTTTCACCCCTCCACTTT. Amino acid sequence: CASTTRTGVSPLHF.

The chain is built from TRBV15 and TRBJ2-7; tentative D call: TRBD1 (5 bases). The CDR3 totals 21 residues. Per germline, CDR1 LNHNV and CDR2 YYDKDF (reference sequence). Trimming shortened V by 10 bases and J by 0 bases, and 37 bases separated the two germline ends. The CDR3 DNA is TGTGCCAGCAGTTCGTGGTCTGGGGCAGGTAGCCCTCCAAACCACTCCTACGAGCAGTACTTC. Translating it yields CASSSWSGAGSPPNHSYEQYF.

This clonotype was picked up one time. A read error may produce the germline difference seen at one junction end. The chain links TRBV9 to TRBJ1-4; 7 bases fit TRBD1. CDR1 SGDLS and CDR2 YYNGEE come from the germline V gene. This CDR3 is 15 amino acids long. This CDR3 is CASRGDSSTGEKLFF. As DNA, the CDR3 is TGCGCCAGCCGCGGGGACAGCTCGACGGGAGAAAAACTGTTTTTT.

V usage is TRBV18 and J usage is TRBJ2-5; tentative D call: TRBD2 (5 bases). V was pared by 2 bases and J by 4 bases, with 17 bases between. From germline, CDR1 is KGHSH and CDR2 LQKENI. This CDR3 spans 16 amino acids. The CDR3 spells CASSPSTGFGLETQYF. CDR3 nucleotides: TGTGCCAGCTCACCATCGACGGGGTTTGGACTAGAGACCCAGTACTTC.

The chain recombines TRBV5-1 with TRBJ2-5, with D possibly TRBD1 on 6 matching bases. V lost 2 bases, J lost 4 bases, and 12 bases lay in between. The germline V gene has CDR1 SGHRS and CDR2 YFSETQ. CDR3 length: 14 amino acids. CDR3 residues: CASSFSQGAETQYF. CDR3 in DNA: TGCGCCAGCAGCTTCTCACAGGGAGCAGAGACCCAGTACTTC.

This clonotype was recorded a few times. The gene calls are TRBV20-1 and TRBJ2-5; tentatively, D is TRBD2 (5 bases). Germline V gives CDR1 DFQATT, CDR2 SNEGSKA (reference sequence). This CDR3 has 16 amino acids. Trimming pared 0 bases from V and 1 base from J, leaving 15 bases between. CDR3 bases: TGCAGTGCTAGAGATCGACCGCGGGCCTTCCAAGAGACCCAGTACTTC. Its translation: CSARDRPRAFQETQYF.

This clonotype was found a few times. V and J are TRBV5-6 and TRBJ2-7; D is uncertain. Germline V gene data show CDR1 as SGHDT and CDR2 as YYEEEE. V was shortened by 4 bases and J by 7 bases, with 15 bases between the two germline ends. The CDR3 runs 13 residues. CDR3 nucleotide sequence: TGTGCCAGCAGCCTAGGTGTCGGTGAAGAGCAGTACTTC. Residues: CASSLGVGEEQYF.

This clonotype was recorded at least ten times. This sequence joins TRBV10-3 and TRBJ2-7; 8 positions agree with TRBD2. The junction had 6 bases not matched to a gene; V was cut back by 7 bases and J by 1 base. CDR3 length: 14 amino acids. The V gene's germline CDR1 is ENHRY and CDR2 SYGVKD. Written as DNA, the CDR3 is TGTGCCATCACGGGGGGGGGGCCGTCCTACGAGCAGTACTTC. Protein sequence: CAITGGGPSYEQYF.

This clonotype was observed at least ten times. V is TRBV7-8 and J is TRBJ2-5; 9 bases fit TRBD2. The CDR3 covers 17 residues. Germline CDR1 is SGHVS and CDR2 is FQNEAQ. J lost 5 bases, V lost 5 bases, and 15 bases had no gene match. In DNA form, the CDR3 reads TGTGCCAGCAGCCCCCGCGGGGCGGGGGGGCTTCTGGAGACCCAGTACTTC. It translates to CASSPRGAGGLLETQYF.

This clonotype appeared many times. This CDR3 reads CASSRPTGMNGYTF. The CDR3 nucleotides are TGCGCCAGCAGCCGCCCGACAGGGATGAATGGCTACACCTTC. This chain connects TRBV4-1 to TRBJ1-2; 7 bases match TRBD1. With V trimmed by 4 bases and J by 6 bases, 8 bases remained unmatched. Germline V gene data show CDR1 as MGHRA and CDR2 as YSYEKL. The CDR3 runs to 14 residues.

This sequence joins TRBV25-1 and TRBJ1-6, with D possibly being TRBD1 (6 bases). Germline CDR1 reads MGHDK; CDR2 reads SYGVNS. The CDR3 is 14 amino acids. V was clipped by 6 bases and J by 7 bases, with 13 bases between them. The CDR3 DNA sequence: TGTGCCAGCAGCTATTATGGGGGCAATTCACCCCTCCACTTT. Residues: CASSYYGGNSPLHF.

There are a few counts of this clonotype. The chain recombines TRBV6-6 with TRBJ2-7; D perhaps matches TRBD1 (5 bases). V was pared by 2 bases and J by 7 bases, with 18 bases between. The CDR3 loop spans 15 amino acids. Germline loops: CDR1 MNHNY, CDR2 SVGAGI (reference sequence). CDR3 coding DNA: TGTGCCAGCAGTTACGACGGACAACCCCTGGATGAGCAGTACTTC. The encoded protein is CASSYDGQPLDEQYF.

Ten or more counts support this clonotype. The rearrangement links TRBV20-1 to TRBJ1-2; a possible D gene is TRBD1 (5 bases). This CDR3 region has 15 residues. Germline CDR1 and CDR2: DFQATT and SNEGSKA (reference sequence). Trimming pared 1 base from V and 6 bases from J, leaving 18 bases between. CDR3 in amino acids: CSARVPLTGSDGYTF. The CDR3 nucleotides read TGCAGTGCTAGAGTCCCCTTAACAGGATCAGATGGCTACACCTTC.

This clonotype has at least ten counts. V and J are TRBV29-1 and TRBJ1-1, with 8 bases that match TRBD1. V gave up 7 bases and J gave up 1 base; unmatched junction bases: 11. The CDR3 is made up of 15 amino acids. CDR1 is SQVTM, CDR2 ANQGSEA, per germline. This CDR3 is CSARGQGAGNTEAFF. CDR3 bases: TGCAGCGCCAGGGGGCAGGGAGCGGGGAACACTGAAGCTTTCTTT.

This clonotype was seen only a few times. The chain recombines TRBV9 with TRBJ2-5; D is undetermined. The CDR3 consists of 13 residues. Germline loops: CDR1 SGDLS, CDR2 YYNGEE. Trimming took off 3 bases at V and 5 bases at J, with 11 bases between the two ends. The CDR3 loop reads CASSDGDWETQYF. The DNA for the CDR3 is TGTGCCAGCAGCGATGGGGATTGGGAGACCCAGTACTTC.

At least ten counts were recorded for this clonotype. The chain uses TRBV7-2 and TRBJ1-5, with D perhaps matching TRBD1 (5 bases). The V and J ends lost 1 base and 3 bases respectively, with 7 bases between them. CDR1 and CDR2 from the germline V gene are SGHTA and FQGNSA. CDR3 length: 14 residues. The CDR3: CASSLEGLNQPQHF. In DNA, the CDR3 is TGTGCCAGCAGCTTAGAGGGACTCAATCAGCCCCAGCATTTT.

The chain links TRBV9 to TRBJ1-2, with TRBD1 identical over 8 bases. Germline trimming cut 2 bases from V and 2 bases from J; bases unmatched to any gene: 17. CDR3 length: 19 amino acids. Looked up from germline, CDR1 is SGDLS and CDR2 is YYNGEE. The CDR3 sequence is CASSVGTGPYEGANYGYTF. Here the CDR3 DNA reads TGTGCCAGCAGCGTCGGGACAGGACCCTACGAGGGGGCAAACTATGGCTACACCTTC.

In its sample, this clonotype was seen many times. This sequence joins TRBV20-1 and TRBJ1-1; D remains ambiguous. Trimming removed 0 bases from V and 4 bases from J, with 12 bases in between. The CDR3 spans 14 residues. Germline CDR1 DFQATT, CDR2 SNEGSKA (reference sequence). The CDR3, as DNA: TGCAGTGCTAGAGATCCGGCAGGAGGCACTGAAGCTTTCTTT. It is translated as CSARDPAGGTEAFF.

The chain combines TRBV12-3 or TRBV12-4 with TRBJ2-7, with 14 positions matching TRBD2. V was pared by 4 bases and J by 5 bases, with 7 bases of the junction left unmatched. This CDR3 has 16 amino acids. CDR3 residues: CASSSLGLAGAHEQYF. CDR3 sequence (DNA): TGTGCCAGCAGTTCCCTGGGACTAGCGGGAGCCCACGAGCAGTACTTC.

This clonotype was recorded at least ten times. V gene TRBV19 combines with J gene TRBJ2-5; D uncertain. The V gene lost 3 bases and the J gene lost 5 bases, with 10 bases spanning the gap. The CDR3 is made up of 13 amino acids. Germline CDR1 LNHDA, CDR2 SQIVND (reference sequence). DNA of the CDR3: TGTGCCAGTAGTATCGCGCTCGTGGAGACCCAGTACTTC. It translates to CASSIALVETQYF.

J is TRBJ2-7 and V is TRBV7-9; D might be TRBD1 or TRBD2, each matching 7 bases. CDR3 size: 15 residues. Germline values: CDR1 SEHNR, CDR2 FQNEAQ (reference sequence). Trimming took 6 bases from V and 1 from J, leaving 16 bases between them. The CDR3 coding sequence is TGTGCCAGCAGACCCAGGGGGGGCTTTTCCTACGAGCAGTACTTC. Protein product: CASRPRGGFSYEQYF.

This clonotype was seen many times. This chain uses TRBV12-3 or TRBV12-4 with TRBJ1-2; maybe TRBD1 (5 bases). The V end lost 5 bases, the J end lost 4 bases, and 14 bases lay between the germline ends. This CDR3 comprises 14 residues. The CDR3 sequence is CASSPTLGAYGYTF. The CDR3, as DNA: TGTGCCAGCAGTCCGACCCTCGGGGCCTATGGCTACACCTTC.

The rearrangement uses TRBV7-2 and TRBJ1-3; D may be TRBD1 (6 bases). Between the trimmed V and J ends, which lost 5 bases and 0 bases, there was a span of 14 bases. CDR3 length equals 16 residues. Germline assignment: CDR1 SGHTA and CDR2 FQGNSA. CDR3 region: CASSQTHRVSGNTIYF. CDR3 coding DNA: TGTGCCAGCAGCCAAACTCACAGGGTCTCTGGAAACACCATATATTTT. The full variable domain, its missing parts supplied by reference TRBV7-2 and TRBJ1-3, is GAGVSQSPSNKVTEKGKDVELRCDPISGHTALYWYRQSLGQGLEFLIYFQGNSAPDKSGLPSDRFSAERTGGSVSTLTIQRTQQEDSAVYLCASSQTHRVSGNTIYFGEGSWLTVV.